One and the same sample provided the 14 T cell receptor beta chains below, sequenced in a study of blood T cell repertoires in COVID-19. TCRdb keeps only in-frame clones here, not all; method: immunoSEQ multiplex PCR. Here the sample spans around 380,000 clones, about 89% being singletons. The sequencing sample was made of PBMCs or T cells enriched from blood (not recorded which). The receptors come from a man aged 30 to 39 who had recovered from COVID-19.

The CDR3 protein is CASSSTDSSPLHF. As DNA, the CDR3 is TGTGCCAGCAGTTCTACGGACAGCTCACCCCTCCACTTT. This chain joins TRBV6-5 and TRBJ1-6, with D maybe TRBD1 (6 bases). Per the germline V gene, CDR1 is MNHEY and CDR2 is SVGAGI. V was pared by 4 bases and J by 10 bases, with 11 bases between. This CDR3 spans 13 amino acids.

The gene calls are TRBV6-1 and TRBJ1-6; D is ambiguous. The germline gives CDR1 MNHNS, CDR2 SASEGT. Trimming removed 0 bases from V and 4 bases from J, with 4 bases in between. This CDR3 has 14 amino acids. The CDR3 coding sequence is TGTGCCAGCAGTGAAGCGCAGTATAATTCACCCCTCCACTTT. As protein: CASSEAQYNSPLHF.

The CDR3 DNA is TGTGCCAGCAGCCAAGGTTGGAGGTACGGGGGGCATATGGACTATGGCTACACCTTC. Protein sequence: CASSQGWRYGGHMDYGYTF. The rearrangement joins TRBV14 to TRBJ1-2; perhaps TRBD1 as D (6 bases). The CDR3 is made up of 19 amino acids. V lost 1 base to trimming and J lost 3 bases, with 24 bases between them. Germline loops: CDR1 SGHDN, CDR2 FVKESK.

The chain uses TRBV21-1 and TRBJ1-5; TRBD1, the D gene given by the table, was not confirmed from the DNA. TRBV21-1 is designated a pseudogene. This CDR3 region has 18 residues. The CDR3 coding sequence is TGTGCCAGCAGCAAAGCCATCGGACAGGGAGGAAGCAATCAGCCCCAGCATTTT. Translated, it gives CASSKAIGQGGSNQPQHF.

The chain joins TRBV14 to TRBJ2-7, with 10 positions matching TRBD1. The CDR3 is 15 amino acids. V shed 3 bases and J 3 bases; nucleotides not matched to a gene: 5. Per the germline V gene, CDR1 is SGHDN and CDR2 is FVKESK. The CDR3 is CASSQTGGQFYEQYF. For the CDR3, the DNA is TGTGCCAGCAGCCAGACAGGGGGCCAATTCTACGAGCAGTACTTC.

CDR3 region: CASSLGQGTYEQYF. In DNA form, the CDR3 reads TGTGCCAGCAGCTTGGGACAGGGCACCTACGAGCAGTACTTC. The chain carries TRBV7-2 and TRBJ2-7, with 9 bases fitting TRBD1. This CDR3 is built from 14 residues. CDR1 is SGHTA, CDR2 FQGNSA, per germline. V gave up 3 bases and J gave up 2 bases; unmatched junction bases: 2.

V and J are TRBV6-5 and TRBJ1-2; D not certain. Deletions cut 7 bases from V and 8 bases from J, with 20 bases between. Germline-derived CDR1 and CDR2 are MNHEY and SVGAGI. The CDR3 runs 14 residues. CDR3 nucleotides: TGTGCCAGCAACCCAACGGCGGGCGGAGCCGGCTACACCTTC. This translates into CASNPTAGGAGYTF.

The gene calls are TRBV27 and TRBJ1-4; TRBD1 matches 10 bases. V lost 8 bases to trimming and J lost 6 bases; unmatched junction nucleotides: 6. The CDR3 is 14 amino acids. From germline, CDR1 is MNHEY and CDR2 SMNVEV (reference sequence). CDR3 nucleotides: TGTGCCAGCGCGACGGGGACAGGGGATGAAAAACTGTTTTTT. Protein sequence: CASATGTGDEKLFF.

The rearrangement joins TRBV5-1 to TRBJ1-3; no firm D call. The CDR3 has 14 amino acids. V lost 4 bases, J lost 0 bases, and 8 bases lay in between. In germline, CDR1 is SGHRS, CDR2 YFSETQ. The CDR3 sequence: CASSPGDSGNTIYF. The CDR3 nucleotides read TGCGCCAGCAGCCCCGGAGACTCTGGAAACACCATATATTTT.

V usage is TRBV2 and J usage is TRBJ1-6; D may be TRBD1 (5 bases). CDR3 length: 17 amino acids. Looked up from germline, CDR1 is SNHLY and CDR2 is FYNNEI. V lost 8 bases and J 10 bases, leaving 27 bases between the germline ends. CDR3 bases: TGTGCCAGCTTAATCTTTGGCACCGGGGGAGTGGGGTCACCCCTCCACTTT. It specifies CASLIFGTGGVGSPLHF.

V and J are TRBV4-1 and TRBJ2-3, with TRBD1 identical over 7 bases. There are 15 residues in the CDR3. Germline V gene sequence: CDR1 MGHRA, CDR2 YSYEKL. The J segment lost 2 bases and the V segment lost 2 bases, leaving 4 bases of the junction unmatched. The CDR3 loop is CASSQPGGDTDTQYF. The CDR3 region has the DNA TGCGCCAGCAGCCAACCAGGGGGTGACACAGATACGCAGTATTTT.

The chain uses TRBV6-5 and TRBJ1-1; D call uncertain. With 6 bases removed from V and 5 bases from J, the gap between germline ends came to 13 bases. The V gene's germline CDR1 is MNHEY and CDR2 SVGAGI. CDR3 size: 13 residues. In nucleotides, the CDR3 is TGTGCCAGCAGCACAACGGGGAAAACTGAAGCTTTCTTT. Its translation: CASSTTGKTEAFF.

The chain carries TRBV5-4 and TRBJ2-2, with a weak D call TRBD1 (5 bases). V was pared by 1 base and J by 6 bases, with 13 bases between. Germline CDR1 reads SGHNT; CDR2 reads YYREEE (reference sequence). The length of the CDR3 is 15 residues. The CDR3 coding sequence is TGTGCCAGCAGCTTGCGTCAGGGTCGGGCCGGGGAGCTGTTTTTT. It codes for CASSLRQGRAGELFF.

The V gene is TRBV5-1, the J gene TRBJ2-1; 9 bases are shared with TRBD1. This CDR3 has 15 residues. The trim removed 4 bases at V and 2 bases at J, leaving 4 bases unmatched. Looked up from germline, CDR1 is SGHRS and CDR2 is YFSETQ. CDR3 nucleotides: TGCGCCAGCAGCCAGGGACAGGGAACCTACAATGAGCAGTTCTTC. This encodes CASSQGQGTYNEQFF.